These 31 T cell receptor beta chains were sequenced from one sample in a study of T-cell reconstitution after alpha-beta-depleted transplantation in children. Unique molecular identifiers were used to barcode this TCRbeta library. TCRdb redid the calling of the PCR reads with MiXCR, one entry per CDR3 protein. Here the sample spans 250,000 to 400,000 distinct CDR3 sequences, roughly 25% being singletons. Sample: PBMCs, mostly from graft donor cells, taken 180 days after TCRalphabeta/CD19-depleted stem cell transplant. Receptors were obtained from a male patient aged 10-17 years who had a stem cell transplant for acute lymphoblastic leukemia, so the T cells may come from the graft donor.

The rearrangement uses TRBV28 and TRBJ2-1, with D perhaps TRBD1 or TRBD2 (5 bases each). Germline CDR1 is MDHEN and CDR2 is SYDVKM. CDR3 size: 13 residues. Trimming took off 5 bases at V and 6 bases at J, with 11 bases between the two ends. CDR3 in amino acids: CASSPGGGNEQFF. The CDR3 nucleotides read TGTGCCAGCAGTCCCGGTGGGGGCAATGAGCAGTTCTTC.

The gene calls are TRBV6-5 and TRBJ1-5; D possibly corresponds to TRBD1 (5 bases). The V gene's germline CDR1 is MNHEY and CDR2 SVGAGI. The length of the CDR3 is 15 residues. Trimming pared 4 bases from V and 5 bases from J, leaving 15 bases between. CDR3 sequence (DNA): TGTGCCAGCAGTTTGACAGCCGGTCCCTATCAGCCCCAGCATTTT. Protein: CASSLTAGPYQPQHF.

The genes are TRBV5-8 and TRBJ2-1; tentatively, D is TRBD2 (6 bases). The CDR3 consists of 15 residues. Trimming shortened V by 4 bases and J by 3 bases, and 14 bases separated the two germline ends. The germline V gene encodes CDR1 SGHTS and CDR2 YDEGEE. In nucleotides, the CDR3 is TGTGCCAGCAGCGTATCTAGCGAAAACTACAATGAGCAGTTCTTC. It is translated as CASSVSSENYNEQFF.

This clonotype was found a few times. This rearrangement joins TRBV12-3 or TRBV12-4 to TRBJ1-2; weak D call: TRBD1 (6 bases). The CDR3 contains 15 residues. Deletions cut 5 bases from V and 5 bases from J, with 18 bases between. CDR3 nucleotides: TGTGCCAGCAGTCCTTGGGACGCCCAGGGGTATGGCTACACCTTC. This encodes CASSPWDAQGYGYTF.

The J gene is TRBJ1-5, the V gene TRBV30, with D possibly TRBD1 on 6 matching bases. Trimming cost V 2 bases and J 4 bases, with 15 bases left between them. CDR1 GTSNPN and CDR2 SVGIG come from the germline V gene (reference sequence). This CDR3 has 15 residues. CDR3: CAWSHPGTSNQPQHF. CDR3 DNA sequence: TGTGCCTGGAGTCACCCCGGGACATCTAATCAGCCCCAGCATTTT.

The CDR3 DNA sequence: TGTGCCAGCAGCCACAACAGGGTCGGAGAGACCCAGTACTTC. Translation gives CASSHNRVGETQYF. The chain has TRBV3-1 and TRBJ2-5; possible D gene TRBD1, 6 bases. V was clipped by 3 bases and J by 4 bases, with 12 bases between them. The CDR3 extends over 14 amino acids. The germline V gene has CDR1 LGHDT and CDR2 YNNKEL (reference sequence).

The chain couples TRBV5-1 to TRBJ2-1; 10 nucleotides align to TRBD2. Per germline, CDR1 SGHRS and CDR2 YFSETQ. The CDR3 spans 19 residues. CDR3 coding DNA: TGCGCTACGGGGGTCTTAGCGGGAGGTCTCCTTAGCTCCTACAATGAGCAGTTCTTC. Translated, it gives CATGVLAGGLLSSYNEQFF. The full variable domain, rest sourced from reference TRBV5-1 and TRBJ2-1, is KAGVTQTPRYLIKTRGQQVTLSCSPISGHRSVSWYQQTPGQGLQFLFEYFSETQRNKGNFPGRFSGRQFSNSRSEMNVSTLELGDSALYLCATGVLAGGLLSSYNEQFFGPGTRLTVL.

This sequence joins TRBV27 and TRBJ2-3; 9 bases agree with TRBD2. The CDR3 has 16 residues. Trimming cost V 2 bases and J 3 bases; bases outside gene matches: 6. The germline CDR1 and CDR2 sequences are MNHEY and SMNVEV (reference sequence). DNA of the CDR3: TGTGCCAGCAGTTTAATTTTGGGACTAGCTACAGATACGCAGTATTTT. It yields the protein CASSLILGLATDTQYF.

This clonotype came up a few times. The chain recombines TRBV29-1 with TRBJ2-3, with TRBD2 matching 11 bases. The length of the CDR3 is 13 residues. Per germline, CDR1 SQVTM and CDR2 ANQGSEA. The V and J ends lost 5 bases and 6 bases, in that order; junction bases with no gene match: 4. The CDR3 region is CSVLAGGTDTQYF. CDR3 sequence (DNA): TGCAGCGTTCTAGCGGGAGGAACGGATACGCAGTATTTT.

The V gene is TRBV20-1, the J gene TRBJ1-1, with TRBD1 identical over 11 bases. The CDR3 runs 13 residues. In germline, CDR1 is DFQATT, CDR2 SNEGSKA (reference sequence). V lost 5 bases to trimming and J lost 7 bases; unmatched junction nucleotides: 6. CDR3 in DNA: TGCAGTGCTGCCGGGACAGGGGGGATTGAAGCTTTCTTT. As protein: CSAAGTGGIEAFF.

The chain joins TRBV12-3 or TRBV12-4 to TRBJ2-1; 11 bases map to TRBD2. The CDR3 runs 17 residues. The junction had 5 bases not matched to a gene; V was cut back by 4 bases and J by 0 bases. CDR3 in DNA: TGTGCCAGCAGTTCCCCGGGACTAGCGGTCTCCTACAATGAGCAGTTCTTC. It yields the protein CASSSPGLAVSYNEQFF.

This chain joins TRBV5-1 and TRBJ2-1; 12 nucleotides align to TRBD2. CDR3 length: 17 residues. V lost 5 bases, J lost 7 bases, and 13 bases stayed unmatched. The germline V gene encodes CDR1 SGHRS and CDR2 YFSETQ. The CDR3 nucleotides read TGCGCCAGCAGTCTTGAAGGACTAGCGGGAAGGGGTAATGAGCAGTTCTTC. It codes for CASSLEGLAGRGNEQFF.

The chain joins TRBV9 to TRBJ2-1; 8 bases fit TRBD1. Per the germline V gene, CDR1 is SGDLS and CDR2 is YYNGEE. After removal of 3 bases from V and 8 bases from J, the junction contained 4 bases not matched to a gene. There are 13 residues in the CDR3. The CDR3 nucleotides are TGTGCCAGCAGCGCGGACAGGGTCCATGAGCAGTTCTTC. Translated: CASSADRVHEQFF.

This chain joins TRBV7-8 and TRBJ2-1, with 15 bases identical to TRBD2. The CDR3 has 15 residues. V dropped 5 bases and J dropped 9; count of bases not matched to a gene: 5. The germline gives CDR1 SGHVS, CDR2 FQNEAQ. Written as DNA, the CDR3 is TGTGCCAGCAGCGCGGGACTAGCGGGAGGTCGTGAGCAGTTCTTC. This sequence encodes CASSAGLAGGREQFF.

This chain links TRBV20-1 with TRBJ2-1; TRBD2 matches at 8 bases. The CDR3 is made up of 17 amino acids. Germline V gene sequence: CDR1 DFQATT, CDR2 SNEGSKA (reference sequence). The CDR3 nucleotides are TGCAGCGTGAGGCCGGGACTAGGATTACGCTCCTACAATGAGCAGTTCTTC. Protein product: CSVRPGLGLRSYNEQFF.

This rearrangement joins TRBV20-1 to TRBJ1-5; possibly TRBD1 for D (5 bases). V gave up 6 bases and J gave up 0 bases, with 15 bases separating them. The germline CDR1 and CDR2 sequences are DFQATT and SNEGSKA (reference sequence). CDR3 length: 15 residues. Here the CDR3 DNA reads TGCAGTGCCAGGGACTCCGTATATAGCAATCAGCCCCAGCATTTT. The encoded protein is CSARDSVYSNQPQHF.

This clonotype was counted ten times or more. V gene TRBV5-1 combines with J gene TRBJ1-2; D gene uncertain. V was cut by 0 bases and J by 4 bases, with 7 bases left in between. The CDR3 spans 13 residues. Germline lookup yields CDR1 SGHRS and CDR2 YFSETQ. The CDR3 nucleotides read TGCGCCAGCAGCTTGGCTGGGCCCTATGGCTACACCTTC. It translates to CASSLAGPYGYTF.

Only a few counts were recorded for this clonotype. In nucleotides, the CDR3 is TGCGCCAGCAGCCCAGGGGTCGGCGGGAGGACAGATACGCAGTATTTT. Protein: CASSPGVGGRTDTQYF. The chain has TRBV4-1 and TRBJ2-3; TRBD2 matches at 8 bases. This CDR3 has 16 amino acids. With V trimmed by 4 bases and J by 3 bases, 9 bases remained unmatched. Germline CDR1 and CDR2: MGHRA and YSYEKL.

This chain connects TRBV5-1 to TRBJ2-4; D is undetermined. The ends were cut back, 0 bases at V and 7 bases at J, with 5 bases in the middle. The CDR3 runs to 12 residues. The germline CDR1 and CDR2 sequences are SGHRS and YFSETQ. CDR3 protein: CASSLGANIQYF. The DNA for the CDR3 is TGCGCCAGCAGCTTGGGGGCCAACATTCAGTACTTC. The variable domain in full, with the rest retrieved from reference TRBV5-1 and TRBJ2-4, is KAGVTQTPRYLIKTRGQQVTLSCSPISGHRSVSWYQQTPGQGLQFLFEYFSETQRNKGNFPGRFSGRQFSNSRSEMNVSTLELGDSALYLCASSLGANIQYFGAGTRLSVL.

This clonotype was picked up many times. This chain connects TRBV29-1 to TRBJ1-2; no clear D gene. Germline V gene lookup returns CDR1 SQVTM and CDR2 ANQGSEA. The CDR3 has 13 amino acids. With 0 bases removed from V and 2 bases from J, the gap between germline ends came to 7 bases. DNA of the CDR3: TGCAGCGTTGAAGATTTGGTAAACTATGGCTACACCTTC. The encoded protein is CSVEDLVNYGYTF.

Only a few counts were recorded for this clonotype. For the CDR3, the DNA is TGTGCCAGCACCGGGACAGACTACAATGAGCAGTTCTTC. This translates into CASTGTDYNEQFF. The chain has TRBV12-3 or TRBV12-4 and TRBJ2-1, with 7 nucleotides matching TRBD1. This CDR3 has 13 residues. The V gene end was trimmed by 7 bases and the J gene end by 3 bases; junction bases not matched to a gene: 3.

The sample holds many counts of this clonotype. Here the CDR3 reads CASRPRALEVDGYTF. As DNA, the CDR3 is TGTGCCAGCAGGCCCCGGGCGTTAGAGGTTGATGGCTACACCTTC. This chain joins TRBV12-3 or TRBV12-4 and TRBJ1-2; the D is unclear. V was pared by 6 bases and J by 6 bases, with 20 bases between. CDR3 length equals 15 residues.

V and J are TRBV5-1 and TRBJ2-7; weak D call: TRBD1 (5 bases). CDR3 length equals 13 residues. V lost 5 bases to trimming and J lost 3 bases, with 12 bases between them. Germline V gene sequence: CDR1 SGHRS, CDR2 YFSETQ. CDR3 residues: CASSAGPDYEQYF. CDR3 DNA sequence: TGCGCCAGCAGTGCAGGGCCCGACTACGAGCAGTACTTC.

This clonotype occurred a few times. The V call is TRBV18, the J call TRBJ1-5; D is perhaps TRBD1 (6 bases). The CDR3 extends over 12 amino acids. CDR1 and CDR2 from the germline V gene are KGHSH and LQKENI. V was trimmed by 4 bases and J by 6 bases, leaving 7 bases between them. CDR3 residues: CASSQGGQPQHF. In DNA form, the CDR3 reads TGTGCCAGCTCACAAGGGGGTCAGCCCCAGCATTTT.

The chain recombines TRBV10-1 with TRBJ2-1; D is ambiguous. Trimming cost V 2 bases and J 4 bases, with 12 bases left between them. Per the germline V gene, CDR1 is WNHNN and CDR2 is SYGVQD (reference sequence). The CDR3 runs 15 residues. CDR3 loop: CASSEDIYPYNEQFF. Written as DNA, the CDR3 is TGCGCCAGCAGTGAGGATATTTACCCTTACAATGAGCAGTTCTTC.

This clonotype was observed a few times. The gene calls are TRBV5-4 and TRBJ1-4, with 9 bases matching TRBD1. The CDR3 loop spans 14 amino acids. The ends lost 4 bases at V and 6 bases at J; junction bases unmatched: 4. Germline V CDR1 and CDR2: SGHNT, YYREEE (reference sequence). The CDR3 sequence is CASSGDRDHEKLFF. DNA of the CDR3: TGTGCCAGCAGCGGGGACAGGGATCATGAAAAACTGTTTTTT.

This clonotype came up a few times. The genes are TRBV4-2 and TRBJ2-7; 10 positions agree with TRBD2. Germline values: CDR1 LGHNA, CDR2 YNFKEQ. The CDR3 consists of 13 residues. Trimming took 8 bases from V and 4 from J; bases not matched to a gene: 5. CDR3 nucleotide sequence: TGTGCCAGCGGACTAGCGGAGGGGTACGAGCAGTACTTC. Amino acid sequence: CASGLAEGYEQYF.

This sequence joins TRBV5-1 and TRBJ2-2, with 12 bases matching TRBD2. Trimming cost V 2 bases and J 5 bases; bases outside gene matches: 13. CDR3 length: 19 residues. CDR1 is SGHRS, CDR2 YFSETQ, per germline. DNA of the CDR3: TGCGCCAGCAGCTTCGCAACTCTAGCGGGAGGGCCGGTTACCGGGGAGCTGTTTTTT. This translates into CASSFATLAGGPVTGELFF.

This rearrangement joins TRBV25-1 to TRBJ2-7, with a weak D call TRBD2 (5 bases). The length of the CDR3 is 10 residues. Germline V gives CDR1 MGHDK, CDR2 SYGVNS. V was trimmed by 11 bases and J by 3 bases, leaving 8 bases between them. In nucleotides, the CDR3 is TGTGCCGTGGGGAGCTACGAGCAGTACTTC. Its protein product is CAVGSYEQYF.

The chain carries TRBV7-9 and TRBJ2-1; possible D gene TRBD2, 6 bases. This CDR3 is built from 13 residues. Deletions cut 1 base from V and 6 bases from J, with 7 bases between. From germline, CDR1 is SEHNR and CDR2 FQNEAQ (reference sequence). The CDR3 here is CASSLGGINEQFF. The CDR3 coding sequence is TGTGCCAGCAGCTTAGGCGGGATCAATGAGCAGTTCTTC.

The J gene is TRBJ2-5, the V gene TRBV29-1, with TRBD2 matching 8 bases. The CDR3 contains 14 residues. Germline V CDR1 and CDR2: SQVTM, ANQGSEA. Trimming cost V 2 bases and J 5 bases; bases outside gene matches: 7. The CDR3: CSVEFVGGRETQYF. The CDR3 DNA reads as TGCAGCGTTGAATTCGTTGGCGGGAGGGAGACCCAGTACTTC.